This T cell receptor beta chain was observed in a study of T cells in Graves' hyperthyroidism and ophthalmopathy. TCR beta CDR3 regions were amplified from RNA. TCR CDR3 regions were first amplified by RT-PCR with HTBI primers. MiXCR was run by TCRdb on the multiplex PCR reads, yielding one entry per CDR3 protein. Of approximately 590,000 distinct CDR3 sequences listed, 15% to 17% are singletons. Graves' hyperthyroidism without ophthalmopathy progression within 18 months was termed stable. Lactation, pregnancy, other autoimmune disease or uncontrolled infection excluded patients. Each 10 ml fresh peripheral blood draw supplied the PBMCs. The CDR3 sequence is 15 residues long. V shed 5 bases, J shed 1 base, and the junction held 5 bases outside the gene matches. Germline CDR1 reads PRHDT; CDR2 reads FYEKMQ (reference sequence). This clonotype has a count of ten or more.

The sequenced sample was blood. V and J are TRBV13 and TRBJ2-7; TRBD2 aligns across 10 bases. The origin of this receptor is a woman in her thirties with Graves' hyperthyroidism. CDR3 region: CASSESGRASYEQYF. The CDR3 DNA is TGTGCCAGCAGCGAAAGCGGGAGGGCGTCCTACGAGCAGTACTTC.